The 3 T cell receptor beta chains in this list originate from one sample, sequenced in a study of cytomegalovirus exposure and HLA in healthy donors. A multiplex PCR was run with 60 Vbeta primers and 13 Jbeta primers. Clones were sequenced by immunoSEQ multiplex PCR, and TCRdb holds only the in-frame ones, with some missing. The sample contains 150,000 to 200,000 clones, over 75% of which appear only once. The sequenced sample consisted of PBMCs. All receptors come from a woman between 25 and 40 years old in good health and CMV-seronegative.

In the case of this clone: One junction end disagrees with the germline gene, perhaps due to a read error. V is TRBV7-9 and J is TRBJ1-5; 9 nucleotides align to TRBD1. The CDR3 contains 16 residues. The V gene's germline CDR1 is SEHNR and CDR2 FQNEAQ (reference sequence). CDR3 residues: CSSSSDRGSSNQPQHF. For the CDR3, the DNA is TGTTCCAGCAGCTCGGACAGGGGATCGAGCAATCAGCCCCAGCATTTT.

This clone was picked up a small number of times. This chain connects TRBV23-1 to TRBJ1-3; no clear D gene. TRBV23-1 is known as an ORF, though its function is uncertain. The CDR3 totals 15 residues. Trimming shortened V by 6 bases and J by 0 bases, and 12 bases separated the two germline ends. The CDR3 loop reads CASRLYPFSGNTIYF. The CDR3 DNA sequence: TGCGCCAGCAGACTTTACCCTTTCTCTGGAAACACCATATATTTT.

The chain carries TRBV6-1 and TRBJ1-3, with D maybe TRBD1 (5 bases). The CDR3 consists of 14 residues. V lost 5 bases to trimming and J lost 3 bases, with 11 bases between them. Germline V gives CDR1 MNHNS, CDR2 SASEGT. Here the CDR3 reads CASSSTAFGNTIYF. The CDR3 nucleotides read TGTGCCAGCAGTTCGACAGCCTTTGGAAACACCATATATTTT.